This T cell receptor (beta chain) comes out of a study of STAT5B mutations in CD4+ large granular lymphocyte leukemia. Only in-frame clones appear in the TCRdb table, and some are missing; sequencing was by immunoSEQ multiplex PCR. The sample carries 20,000 to 25,000 clones, 74% recorded once. CDR3 length: 14 residues. CDR1 and CDR2 from the germline V gene are SGHTA and FQGNSA. V lost 2 bases to trimming and J lost 1 base, with 8 bases between them. The sample was CD4+ T cells from blood buffy coats. The chain couples TRBV7-2 to TRBJ1-1; D not resolved. The sequence came from a human donor in good health. CDR3 bases: TGTGCCAGCAGCTTATGGTCCGAGAACACTGAAGCTTTCTTT. Residues: CASSLWSENTEAFF.